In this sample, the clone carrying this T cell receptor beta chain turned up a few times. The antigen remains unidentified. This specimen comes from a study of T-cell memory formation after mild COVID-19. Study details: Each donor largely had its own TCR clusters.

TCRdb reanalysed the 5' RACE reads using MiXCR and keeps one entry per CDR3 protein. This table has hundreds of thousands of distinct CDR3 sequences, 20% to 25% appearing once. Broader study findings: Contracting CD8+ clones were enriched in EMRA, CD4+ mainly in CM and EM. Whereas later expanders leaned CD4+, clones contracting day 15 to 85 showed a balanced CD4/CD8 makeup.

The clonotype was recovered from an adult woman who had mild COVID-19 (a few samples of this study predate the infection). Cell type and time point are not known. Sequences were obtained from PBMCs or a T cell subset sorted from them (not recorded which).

DNA for the CDR3: TGCGCCAGCAGCCGATACTCCGCAGGGGTGCCTGAAGCTTTCTTT. Residues: CASSRYSAGVPEAFF. The chain combines TRBV5-1 with TRBJ1-1; possible D gene TRBD1, 6 bases. V lost 4 bases and J lost 6, with 19 bases in between. This CDR3 has 15 residues. The germline V gene encodes CDR1 SGHRS and CDR2 YFSETQ.